This T cell receptor (beta chain) was captured in a study of blood T cell repertoires in COVID-19. Some clones are missing from TCRdb's copy, which holds only in-frame ones; the method was immunoSEQ multiplex PCR. The sample has about 280,000 clones; approximately 85% are singletons. At least ten counts were recorded for this clone. The germline CDR1 and CDR2 sequences are MNHNY and SVGAGI (reference sequence). V lost 2 bases, J lost 5 bases, and 15 bases lay in between. The CDR3 consists of 15 residues. The sequence derives from a man aged 50 or older with active or convalescent COVID-19. Sequencing was done on a sample of peripheral blood. The chain couples TRBV6-6 to TRBJ1-2, with D unresolved. The CDR3: CASSYGGSSLYGYTF. The CDR3 bases are TGTGCCAGCAGTTACGGTGGGAGTTCCCTTTATGGCTACACCTTC.